Each of the 16 T cell receptor beta chains below was sequenced from the same sample in a study of T-cell memory formation after mild COVID-19. TCRdb re-called the 5' RACE reads through MiXCR, storing one row per CDR3 protein. The sample holds approximately 440,000 distinct CDR3 sequences, around 20% seen once. Sequencing input: PBMCs or a T cell subset sorted from them (not recorded which). The origin of the receptors is an adult woman who had mild COVID-19 (a few samples of this study predate the infection). Cell type and time point are not known.

V and J are TRBV29-1 and TRBJ1-1; 8 nucleotides line up with TRBD1. CDR3 size: 14 residues. Germline-derived CDR1 and CDR2 are SQVTM and ANQGSEA. Trimming at V came to 4 bases and at J to 4 bases, leaving 8 bases not matched to a gene. The CDR3 sequence is CSVGRGQGGTEAFF. The CDR3 DNA reads TGCAGCGTTGGCAGGGGGCAAGGAGGCACTGAAGCTTTCTTT.

This chain connects TRBV27 to TRBJ2-5; D uncertain. This CDR3 is 11 amino acids long. CDR1 MNHEY and CDR2 SMNVEV come from the germline V gene (reference sequence). V was trimmed by 7 bases and J by 5 bases, leaving 8 bases between them. Here the CDR3 reads CASTNAETQYF. CDR3 nucleotide sequence: TGTGCCAGCACGAACGCGGAGACCCAGTACTTC.

The chain employs TRBV20-1 and TRBJ2-7, with TRBD1 matching 7 bases. CDR1 is DFQATT and CDR2 is SNEGSKA in the germline V gene (reference sequence). There are 13 residues in the CDR3. J was trimmed by 3 bases and V by 1 base; bases with no gene match: 3. The CDR3 nucleotides read TGCAGTGCTAGAGGGGCAGGGGGCTACGAGCAGTACTTC. This encodes CSARGAGGYEQYF.

This clonotype was found a few times. The J gene is TRBJ2-3, the V gene TRBV2; maybe TRBD1 (6 bases). Trimming removed 11 bases at V and 2 bases at J, with 20 bases between. The CDR3 has 15 residues. Germline CDR1 SNHLY, CDR2 FYNNEI. The CDR3 loop reads CAGTGTPATTDTQYF. Written as DNA, the CDR3 is TGTGCCGGCACCGGGACACCAGCCACCACAGATACGCAGTATTTT.

This clonotype showed up just a few times. The chain recombines TRBV2 with TRBJ2-3, with 7 nucleotides matching TRBD2. The trim removed 4 bases at V and 2 bases at J, leaving 6 bases unmatched. Per the germline V gene, CDR1 is SNHLY and CDR2 is FYNNEI. The CDR3 totals 15 residues. The CDR3 loop is CASSAWLADTDTQYF. The DNA for the CDR3 is TGTGCCAGCAGTGCTTGGCTAGCGGACACAGATACGCAGTATTTT.

This clonotype was counted a few times. This chain connects TRBV6-2 or TRBV6-3 to TRBJ2-7; D may be TRBD2 (6 bases). The length of the CDR3 is 12 residues. The germline gives CDR1 MNHEY, CDR2 SVGEGT. V shed 2 bases and J shed 6 bases, with 8 bases lying between them. The chain's CDR3 is CASSYPGVEQYF. CDR3 nucleotides: TGTGCCAGCAGTTACCCGGGGGTCGAGCAGTACTTC.

Many counts were recorded for this clonotype. V usage is TRBV7-2 and J usage is TRBJ1-5, with D uncertain. V was trimmed by 1 base and J by 7 bases, leaving 8 bases between them. CDR3 size: 13 residues. CDR1 SGHTA and CDR2 FQGNSA come from the germline V gene. The CDR3, as DNA: TGTGCCAGCAGCTTAGATTTGGGGCAGCCCCAGCATTTT. Its protein is CASSLDLGQPQHF.

This clonotype was picked up many times. V is TRBV7-8 and J is TRBJ2-3; D is ambiguous. The CDR3 length is 13 residues. V lost 5 bases and J lost 1, with 7 bases in between. Germline loops: CDR1 SGHVS, CDR2 FQNEAQ. As DNA, the CDR3 is TGTGCCAGCAGCCCCTGGGGCACAGATACGCAGTATTTT. It specifies CASSPWGTDTQYF.

This clonotype was observed a handful of times. The V and J genes are TRBV5-1 and TRBJ2-3; D remains ambiguous. CDR1 is SGHRS, CDR2 YFSETQ, per germline. Trimming shortened V by 0 bases and J by 7 bases, and 12 bases separated the two germline ends. This CDR3 region has 14 residues. The CDR3 DNA reads as TGCGCCAGCAGCTTGGGAAGTAATCAGAATACGCAGTATTTT. It specifies CASSLGSNQNTQYF.

The rearrangement links TRBV5-1 to TRBJ2-3; 9 bases map to TRBD1. CDR3 length equals 17 residues. The V gene end was trimmed by 4 bases and the J gene end by 4 bases; junction bases not matched to a gene: 13. Germline CDR1 is SGHRS and CDR2 is YFSETQ. The CDR3 region is CASSRDTTGGFADTQYF. CDR3 coding DNA: TGCGCCAGCAGCCGAGACACGACAGGGGGTTTCGCAGATACGCAGTATTTT. Drawing the rest from reference TRBV5-1 and TRBJ2-3, the complete variable domain is KAGVTQTPRYLIKTRGQQVTLSCSPISGHRSVSWYQQTPGQGLQFLFEYFSETQRNKGNFPGRFSGRQFSNSRSEMNVSTLELGDSALYLCASSRDTTGGFADTQYFGPGTRLTVL.

This chain uses TRBV24-1 with TRBJ1-5; TRBD1 agrees at 9 bases. The CDR3 spans 15 residues. In germline, CDR1 is KGHDR, CDR2 SFDVKD. V shed 3 bases and J 11 bases; nucleotides not matched to a gene: 10. CDR3 in DNA: TGTGCCACCAGTGATGCAGGACAGGGGCGACTCGCCCAGCATTTT. Translated, it gives CATSDAGQGRLAQHF.

In its sample, this clonotype was seen many times. The chain is built from TRBV6-2 or TRBV6-3 and TRBJ2-3, with 14 bases lining up with TRBD2. The CDR3 covers 17 residues. V trimming: 6 bases; J trimming: 4 bases; junction bases outside the gene matches: 9. Germline V gene data show CDR1 as MNHEY and CDR2 as SVGEGT. The CDR3 bases are TGTGCCAGCAGACCACGACTAGCGGGAGGGCCCTCAGATACGCAGTATTTT. Translating gives CASRPRLAGGPSDTQYF.

The chain links TRBV7-9 to TRBJ2-7; D could derive from TRBD1 or TRBD2 (5 bases each). The CDR3 spans 12 residues. Looked up from germline, CDR1 is SEHNR and CDR2 is FQNEAQ (reference sequence). V dropped 5 bases and J dropped 9 bases, with 14 bases sitting between them. The CDR3 bases are TGTGCCAGCAGCGGGACCGATCGAGGGCAGTACTTC. Protein product: CASSGTDRGQYF.

The V call is TRBV20-1, the J call TRBJ2-2; D gene unclear. The CDR3 extends over 12 amino acids. The germline V gene encodes CDR1 DFQATT and CDR2 SNEGSKA (reference sequence). The ends were cut back, 0 bases at V and 8 bases at J, with 7 bases in the middle. As DNA, the CDR3 is TGCAGTGCTAGAGATAACCGGGGGGAGCTGTTTTTT. Amino acid sequence: CSARDNRGELFF.

This chain links TRBV5-5 with TRBJ2-7; a possible D gene is TRBD1 (5 bases). The CDR3 contains 13 residues. In germline, CDR1 is SGHKS, CDR2 YYEKEE (reference sequence). V dropped 2 bases and J dropped 2 bases, with 8 bases sitting between them. The CDR3 spells CASSLQVAYEQYF. The CDR3 nucleotides read TGTGCCAGCAGCTTACAGGTGGCCTACGAGCAGTACTTC.

The table lists this clonotype with a few counts. The chain couples TRBV29-1 to TRBJ2-5; 10 bases are a match to TRBD2. Trimming cost V 8 bases and J 4 bases; bases outside gene matches: 4. The germline V gene encodes CDR1 SQVTM and CDR2 ANQGSEA. This CDR3 has 12 residues. Written as DNA, the CDR3 is TGCAGCAGCAGCGGGGGGGGAGAGACCCAGTACTTC. This codes for CSSSGGGETQYF.